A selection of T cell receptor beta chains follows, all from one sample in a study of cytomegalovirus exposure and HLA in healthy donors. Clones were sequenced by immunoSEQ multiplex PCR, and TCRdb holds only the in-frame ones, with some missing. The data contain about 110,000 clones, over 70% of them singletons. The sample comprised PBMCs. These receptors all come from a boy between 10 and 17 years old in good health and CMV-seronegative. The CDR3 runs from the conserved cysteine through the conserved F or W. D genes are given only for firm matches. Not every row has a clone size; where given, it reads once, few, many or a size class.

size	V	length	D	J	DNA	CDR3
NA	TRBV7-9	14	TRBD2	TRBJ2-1	TGTGCCAGCAGCTTAGAGAGGACTAGCGATGAGCAGTTCTTC	CASSLERTSDEQFF
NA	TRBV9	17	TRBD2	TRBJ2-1	TGTGCCAGCAGCGTTGGGACTAGCGGAATCTCCTACAATGAGCAGTTCTTC	CASSVGTSGISYNEQFF
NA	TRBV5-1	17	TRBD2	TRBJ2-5	TGCGCCAGCAGTCTCTCCAGCGGGAGCCCACAGGGAGAGACCCAGTACTTC	CASSLSSGSPQGETQYF
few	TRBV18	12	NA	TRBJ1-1	TGTGCCAGCTCACCTACCTCCTATGAAGCTTTCTTT	CASSPTSYEAFF
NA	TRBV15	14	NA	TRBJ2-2	TGTGCCACCACGCCGCGGGCTGAACGGGGGGAGCTGTTTTTT	CATTPRAERGELFF
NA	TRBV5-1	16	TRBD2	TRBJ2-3	TGCGCCAGCAGCTTGCTGAGGGAGGGGAGCACAGATACGCAGTATTTT	CASSLLREGSTDTQYF
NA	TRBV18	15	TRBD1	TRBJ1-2	TGTGCCAGCTCACCGCGGACAGGCACTAACTATGGCTACACCTTC	CASSPRTGTNYGYTF
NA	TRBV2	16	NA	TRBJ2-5	TGTGCCAGCAGTGAGCCCAGTATGGGGAGGCAAGAGACCCAGTACTTC	CASSEPSMGRQETQYF
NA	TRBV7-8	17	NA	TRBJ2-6	TGTGCCAGCAGCTTCGAATCGGGACACTCTGGGGCCAACGTCCTGACTTTC	CASSFESGHSGANVLTF
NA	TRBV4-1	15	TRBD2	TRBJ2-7	TGCGCCAGCAGCTGGACTAGCGGGAGCTCCTACGAGCAGTACTTC	CASSWTSGSSYEQYF
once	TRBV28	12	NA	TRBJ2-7	TGTGCCAGCAGTTCCCGGGTTGGGGAGCAGTACTTC	CASSSRVGEQYF
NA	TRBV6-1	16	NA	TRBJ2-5	TGTGCCAGCAGTGATTGGAGACTATCCCACCAAGAGACCCAGTACTTC	CASSDWRLSHQETQYF
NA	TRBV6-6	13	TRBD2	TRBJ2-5	TGTGCCAGCAGGCCGGGGGGTACGTGGGTCCAGTACTTC	CASRPGGTWVQYF